The 27 T cell receptor beta chains below come from one sample, sequenced in a study of identical twins. MiXCR, run by TCRdb on the 5' RACE reads, gives a single entry per CDR3 protein. The sample has approximately 1.8 million distinct CDR3 sequences, around 33% seen once. Sequenced material: cord blood. The origin of the receptors is a newborn girl in good health.

This clonotype was seen a few times. The rearrangement uses TRBV6-6 and TRBJ2-3, with 7 bases aligning to TRBD1. Trimming cost V 6 bases and J 4 bases; bases outside gene matches: 7. Germline values: CDR1 MNHNY, CDR2 SVGAGI (reference sequence). CDR3 length: 14 residues. The CDR3 DNA reads TGTGCCAGCAGGGGACAGCCCCTACCAGATACGCAGTATTTT. Its protein product is CASRGQPLPDTQYF.

The J gene is TRBJ2-3, the V gene TRBV7-2, with a possible D match to TRBD2 (5 bases). CDR3 size: 15 residues. The V gene lost 2 bases and the J gene lost 2 bases, with 11 bases spanning the gap. From germline, CDR1 is SGHTA and CDR2 FQGNSA. The CDR3 region is CASSLQDLLTDTQYF. DNA for the CDR3: TGTGCCAGCAGCTTACAGGACTTGCTCACAGATACGCAGTATTTT.

The chain carries TRBV9 and TRBJ2-3; maybe TRBD2 (5 bases). This CDR3 has 15 residues. Germline V gene lookup returns CDR1 SGDLS and CDR2 YYNGEE. V was pared by 0 bases and J by 8 bases, with 16 bases between. Here the CDR3 DNA reads TGTGCCAGCAGCGTAGCTAGACTACTCCCCGTTACGCAGTATTTT. Encoded protein: CASSVARLLPVTQYF.

This clonotype was found many times. This chain uses TRBV10-3 with TRBJ2-1; D tentatively reads TRBD1 or TRBD2 (6 bases each). The V end lost 3 bases, the J end lost 3 bases, and 12 bases lay between the germline ends. The CDR3 has 15 amino acids. Germline V gene lookup returns CDR1 ENHRY and CDR2 SYGVKD. Here the CDR3 DNA reads TGTGCCATCAGTGAAGCCGGGGGCATCTACAATGAGCAGTTCTTC. Its protein is CAISEAGGIYNEQFF.

V gene TRBV4-2 combines with J gene TRBJ2-1; TRBD2 is a possible D gene (6 bases). Germline-derived CDR1 and CDR2 are LGHNA and YNFKEQ. CDR3 length equals 13 residues. With 3 bases removed from V and 9 bases from J, the gap between germline ends came to 12 bases. The CDR3 DNA is TGTGCCAGCAGCCAGGACTACTTGGGTGAGCAGTTCTTC. Translated, it gives CASSQDYLGEQFF.

The chain is built from TRBV3-1 and TRBJ2-3; 8 bases are shared with TRBD2. This CDR3 is 18 amino acids long. Trimming at V came to 5 bases and at J to 0 bases, leaving 13 bases not matched to a gene. CDR1 and CDR2 (germline): LGHDT, YNNKEL (reference sequence). This CDR3 reads CASSAKPLTSASTDTQYF. Written as DNA, the CDR3 is TGTGCCAGCAGCGCAAAACCCCTGACTAGCGCGAGCACAGATACGCAGTATTTT.

The rearrangement links TRBV5-5 to TRBJ2-1; D might be TRBD2 (5 bases). CDR3 length: 15 residues. With 4 bases removed from V and 4 bases from J, the gap between germline ends came to 15 bases. Germline V CDR1 and CDR2: SGHKS, YYEKEE (reference sequence). The CDR3 DNA reads TGTGCCAGCAGCCCACGTTTGCCGGGGTACAATGAGCAGTTCTTC. Amino acid sequence: CASSPRLPGYNEQFF.

There are a few counts of this clonotype. J is TRBJ1-2 and V is TRBV6-1, with D possibly matching TRBD1 (5 bases). Trimming cost V 11 bases and J 4 bases, with 23 bases left between them. Looked up from germline, CDR1 is MNHNS and CDR2 is SASEGT. This CDR3 has 15 residues. The CDR3 here is CAADQGIGTSYGYTF. DNA for the CDR3: TGTGCCGCCGACCAGGGAATCGGGACCAGCTATGGCTACACCTTC.

This rearrangement joins TRBV6-5 to TRBJ2-5; 12 nucleotides match TRBD2. The V and J ends lost 2 bases and 5 bases, in that order; junction bases with no gene match: 12. Germline V gene lookup returns CDR1 MNHEY and CDR2 SVGAGI. There are 18 residues in the CDR3. The CDR3 DNA reads as TGTGCCAGCAGTTACGCGAGACTAGCGGGAGAGGGTGTTGAGACCCAGTACTTC. As protein: CASSYARLAGEGVETQYF.

The chain couples TRBV4-2 to TRBJ2-3; TRBD2 aligns across 7 bases. Per the germline V gene, CDR1 is LGHNA and CDR2 is YNFKEQ. V lost 5 bases to trimming and J lost 5 bases; unmatched junction nucleotides: 7. The CDR3 extends over 14 amino acids. The CDR3 sequence: CASSSPSGLDTQYF. The CDR3 nucleotides read TGTGCCAGCAGCAGTCCTAGCGGTCTAGATACGCAGTATTTT.

This clonotype was seen more than once but under ten times. The genes are TRBV7-2 and TRBJ2-3; a possible D gene is TRBD1 (6 bases). Trimming took 0 bases from V and 4 from J, leaving 8 bases between them. The CDR3 runs to 14 residues. CDR1 and CDR2 (germline): SGHTA, FQGNSA. CDR3 loop: CASSLADRPDTQYF. CDR3 in DNA: TGTGCCAGCAGCTTAGCCGACAGGCCAGATACGCAGTATTTT.

This clonotype came up a few times. This chain connects TRBV12-3 or TRBV12-4 to TRBJ2-1; a possible D gene is TRBD2 (6 bases). Trimming stripped 3 bases from V and 6 bases from J, with 15 bases between. This CDR3 region has 15 residues. The CDR3 spells CASSLMGGGANEQFF. The CDR3 nucleotides read TGTGCCAGCAGTTTGATGGGGGGTGGGGCCAATGAGCAGTTCTTC.

This clonotype appeared a few times. Here the CDR3 reads CASSLKQTNTEAFF. CDR3 bases: TGCGCCAGCAGCTTGAAACAAACGAACACTGAAGCTTTCTTT. This rearrangement joins TRBV5-1 to TRBJ1-1; D remains ambiguous. Looked up from germline, CDR1 is SGHRS and CDR2 is YFSETQ. Trimming shortened V by 1 base and J by 1 base, and 8 bases separated the two germline ends. The CDR3 has 14 amino acids.

J is TRBJ1-1 and V is TRBV10-3; 7 bases fit TRBD1. The CDR3 loop spans 12 amino acids. CDR1 ENHRY and CDR2 SYGVKD come from the germline V gene. V lost 8 bases and J lost 0; bases outside the gene matches: 0. CDR3 DNA: TGTGCCATCGGACAGGTGAACACTGAAGCTTTCTTT. Residues: CAIGQVNTEAFF.

This clonotype showed up just a few times. The rearrangement joins TRBV14 to TRBJ2-7; D is possibly TRBD2 (5 bases). The end of the DNA fits TRBJ2-5 better, so the J call may be wrong. CDR3 length: 11 amino acids. The V gene's germline CDR1 is SGHDN and CDR2 FVKESK. The CDR3 DNA reads as TGTGCCACCTCCAGTGGAGGGACCCAGTACTTC. Translation: CATSSGGTQYF.

The chain has TRBV6-5 and TRBJ2-7; D could derive from TRBD1 or TRBD2 (7 bases each). Deletions cut 0 bases from V and 3 bases from J, with 12 bases between. Looked up from germline, CDR1 is MNHEY and CDR2 is SVGAGI. This CDR3 region has 15 residues. This CDR3 is CASSYSTGTIYEQYF. The CDR3 DNA reads as TGTGCCAGCAGTTACTCGACAGGGACTATCTACGAGCAGTACTTC.

The rearrangement joins TRBV3-1 to TRBJ2-6; possible D gene TRBD2, 6 bases. Trimming shortened V by 3 bases and J by 1 base, and 16 bases separated the two germline ends. The germline CDR1 and CDR2 sequences are LGHDT and YNNKEL (reference sequence). The CDR3 is made up of 18 amino acids. The CDR3 reads CASSQPLATFSGANVLTF. In DNA form, the CDR3 reads TGTGCCAGCAGCCAGCCTCTAGCGACTTTTTCTGGGGCCAACGTCCTGACTTTC.

The V and J genes are TRBV4-1 and TRBJ1-1, with 7 bases fitting TRBD1. This CDR3 is 16 amino acids long. Germline CDR1 is MGHRA and CDR2 is YSYEKL. With V trimmed by 2 bases and J by 0 bases, 6 bases remained unmatched. This CDR3 reads CASSQPGQYMNTEAFF. The CDR3 DNA reads as TGCGCCAGCAGCCAACCGGGACAGTACATGAACACTGAAGCTTTCTTT.

This clonotype was detected a few times. The chain is built from TRBV20-1 and TRBJ2-5, with TRBD1 as a possible D gene (5 bases). V lost 3 bases and J lost 6, with 20 bases in between. Germline CDR1 is DFQATT and CDR2 is SNEGSKA (reference sequence). The CDR3 has 15 amino acids. CDR3 in amino acids: CSARTNFGRTKTQYF. The CDR3 region has the DNA TGCAGTGCTAGGACAAATTTTGGACGGACAAAGACCCAGTACTTC.

This clonotype appeared a few times. This rearrangement joins TRBV27 to TRBJ2-7, with TRBD1 as a possible D gene (6 bases). The germline V gene encodes CDR1 MNHEY and CDR2 SMNVEV (reference sequence). V lost 5 bases, J lost 4 bases, and 9 bases lay in between. The CDR3 extends over 12 amino acids. In nucleotides, the CDR3 is TGTGCCAGCAGTCCAGGGGAGTACGAGCAGTACTTC. Protein product: CASSPGEYEQYF.

This chain uses TRBV24-1 with TRBJ2-6, with a tentative D call TRBD2 (5 bases). The length of the CDR3 is 16 residues. V lost 0 bases and J 0 bases, leaving 5 bases between the germline ends. Germline V gene data show CDR1 as KGHDR and CDR2 as SFDVKD. This CDR3 is CATSDLRGSGANVLTF. The CDR3 DNA reads TGTGCCACCAGTGATTTGCGGGGCTCTGGGGCCAACGTCCTGACTTTC.

J is TRBJ2-1 and V is TRBV5-1; D is unclear. This CDR3 region has 14 residues. V was clipped by 0 bases and J by 1 base, with 5 bases between them. Germline CDR1 reads SGHRS; CDR2 reads YFSETQ. As DNA, the CDR3 is TGCGCCAGCAGCTTGGAGGAATCCTACAATGAGCAGTTCTTC. Translated, it gives CASSLEESYNEQFF.

The chain recombines TRBV2 with TRBJ2-1, with TRBD2 as a possible D gene (6 bases). Germline V gene data show CDR1 as SNHLY and CDR2 as FYNNEI. Deletions cut 8 bases from V and 2 bases from J, with 13 bases between. CDR3 length equals 14 residues. Here the CDR3 DNA reads TGTGCCAGCGATTCAGCGGGCCCCTACAATGAGCAGTTCTTC. Amino acids: CASDSAGPYNEQFF. Together with reference TRBV2 and TRBJ2-1, the CDR3 gives the full variable domain: EPEVTQTPSHQVTQMGQEVILRCVPISNHLYFYWYRQILGQKVEFLVSFYNNEISEKSEIFDDQFSVERPDGSNFTLKIRSTKLEDSAMYFCASDSAGPYNEQFFGPGTRLTVL.

The gene calls are TRBV7-9 and TRBJ2-1, with D perhaps TRBD1 (6 bases). TRBJ2-7 matches the DNA end more closely, so the J call is doubtful. The V gene's germline CDR1 is SEHNR and CDR2 FQNEAQ (reference sequence). This CDR3 spans 15 amino acids. Here the CDR3 DNA reads TGTGCCAGCAGTACCACAGGGAGCTCCTACAATGAGCAGTACTTC. It specifies CASSTTGSSYNEQYF.

The rearrangement joins TRBV28 to TRBJ2-6, with D perhaps TRBD2 (6 bases). The CDR3 has 16 residues. From germline, CDR1 is MDHEN and CDR2 SYDVKM. V was pared by 5 bases and J by 0 bases, with 11 bases between. CDR3: CASSLATSSGANVLTF. The DNA for the CDR3 is TGTGCCAGCAGTCTCGCGACTAGCTCTGGGGCCAACGTCCTGACTTTC.

Written as DNA, the CDR3 is TGCGCCAGCAGCCAAGCGAGGACAACCCCGACGACAGATACGCAGTATTTT. This codes for CASSQARTTPTTDTQYF. The chain uses TRBV4-1 and TRBJ2-3; a weak D match, TRBD1 (5 bases). This CDR3 is 17 amino acids long. CDR1 and CDR2 from the germline V gene are MGHRA and YSYEKL. The V end lost 1 base, the J end lost 3 bases, and 17 bases lay between the germline ends.

This clonotype was seen only a few times. This chain connects TRBV12-3 or TRBV12-4 to TRBJ2-7, with TRBD1 matching over 8 bases. The CDR3 consists of 17 residues. Germline trimming cut 3 bases from V and 0 bases from J; bases unmatched to any gene: 10. DNA for the CDR3: TGTGCCAGCAGTTTGGCACCAGGGGGCCCGAGCTCCTACGAGCAGTACTTC. It codes for CASSLAPGGPSSYEQYF.